This TCR beta chain was captured in a study of cytomegalovirus exposure and HLA in healthy donors. Study-level points and caveats: A later analysis revealed that TCR association rates differed between HLA loci, peaking at DRB1 and bottoming out at HLA-C.

PCR involved 60 Vbeta and 13 Jbeta primers. Original data processing: Among the unique TCR beta chains that a later analysis counted, about 85 million in all, 10 million to 14 million were shared. TCRdb's copy holds only in-frame clones and misses some; the assay was immunoSEQ multiplex PCR. The DNA gave D and trimming, while V, J and clone size come from that table. The repertoire consists of around 250,000 clones, with about nine tenths occurring once and the leading ten covering roughly 1.5%. Trimming cost V 7 bases and J 4 bases, with 21 bases left between them. Germline V gene data show CDR1 as SNHLY and CDR2 as FYNNEI. This CDR3 has 16 residues. Of note for this clone: What it binds is unknown.

V gene TRBV2 combines with J gene TRBJ2-3; D is perhaps TRBD2 (5 bases). The sequenced material came from PBMCs. The source is a girl aged 2-10 years in good health and CMV-seronegative. CDR3 sequence reads: CASTGGGVSFSDTQYF. The CDR3 nucleotides read TGTGCCAGCACAGGCGGAGGTGTGAGCTTTTCAGATACGCAGTATTTT.